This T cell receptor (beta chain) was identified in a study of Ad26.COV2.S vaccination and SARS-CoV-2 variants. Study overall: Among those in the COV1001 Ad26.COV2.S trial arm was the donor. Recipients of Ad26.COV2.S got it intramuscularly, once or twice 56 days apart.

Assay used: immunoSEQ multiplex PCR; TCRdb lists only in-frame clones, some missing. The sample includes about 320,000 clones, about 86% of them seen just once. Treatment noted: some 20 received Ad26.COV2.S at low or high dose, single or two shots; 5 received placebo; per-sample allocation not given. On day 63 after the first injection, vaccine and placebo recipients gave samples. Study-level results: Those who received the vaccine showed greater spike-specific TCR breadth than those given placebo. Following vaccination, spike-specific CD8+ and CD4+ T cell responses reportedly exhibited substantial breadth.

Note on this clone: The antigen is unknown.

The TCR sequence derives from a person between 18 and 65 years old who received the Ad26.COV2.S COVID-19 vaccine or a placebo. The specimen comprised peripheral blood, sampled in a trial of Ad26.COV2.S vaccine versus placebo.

This CDR3 reads CASSPRTGGGYTF. Here the CDR3 DNA reads TGTGCCAGTAGTCCCAGGACAGGGGGGGGCTACACCTTC. The rearrangement joins TRBV19 to TRBJ1-2; 10 nucleotides align to TRBD1. V was pared by 5 bases and J by 8 bases, with 5 bases of the junction left unmatched. Germline CDR1 LNHDA, CDR2 SQIVND (reference sequence). The CDR3 contains 13 residues.